This T cell receptor (beta chain) was captured in a study of OX40 agonist ivuxolimab in advanced cancers. Profiling relied on immunoSEQ multiplex PCR, and the TCRdb table lists in-frame clones only, not all of them. The sample holds fewer than 40,000 clones, about three quarters seen once. The V and J ends lost 3 bases and 0 bases respectively, with 9 bases between them. The germline V gene encodes CDR1 MNHEY and CDR2 SMNVEV (reference sequence). The CDR3 length is 15 residues. The source of this sequence is an adult with an advanced solid tumor such as melanoma, head and neck, liver or kidney cancer. The specimen was CD4+ or CD8+ T cells sorted from blood, collected in a trial of the OX40 agonist ivuxolimab. The chain has TRBV27 and TRBJ2-1; perhaps TRBD2 as D (6 bases). CDR3 residues: CASSFSGNSYNEQFF. Here the CDR3 DNA reads TGTGCCAGCAGTTTTAGCGGAAACTCCTACAATGAGCAGTTCTTC.